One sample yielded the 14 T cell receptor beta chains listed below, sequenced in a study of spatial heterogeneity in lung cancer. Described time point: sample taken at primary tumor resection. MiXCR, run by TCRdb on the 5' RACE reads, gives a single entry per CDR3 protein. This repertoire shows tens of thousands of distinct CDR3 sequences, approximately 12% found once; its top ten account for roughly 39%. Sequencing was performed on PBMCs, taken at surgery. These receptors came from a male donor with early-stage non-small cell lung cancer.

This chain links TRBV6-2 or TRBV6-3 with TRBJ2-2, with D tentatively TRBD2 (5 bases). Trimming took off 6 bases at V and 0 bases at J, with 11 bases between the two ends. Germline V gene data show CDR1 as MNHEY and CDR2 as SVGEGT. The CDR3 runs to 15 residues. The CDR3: CASRRSETNTGELFF. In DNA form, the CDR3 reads TGTGCCAGCAGACGTAGCGAGACGAACACCGGGGAGCTGTTTTTT.

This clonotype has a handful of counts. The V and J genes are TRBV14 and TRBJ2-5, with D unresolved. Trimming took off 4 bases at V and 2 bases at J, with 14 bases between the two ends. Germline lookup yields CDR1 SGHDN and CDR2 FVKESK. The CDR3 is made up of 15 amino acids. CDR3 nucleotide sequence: TGTGCCAGCAGCCGCCTATCGGTACTTCAAGAGACCCAGTACTTC. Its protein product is CASSRLSVLQETQYF.

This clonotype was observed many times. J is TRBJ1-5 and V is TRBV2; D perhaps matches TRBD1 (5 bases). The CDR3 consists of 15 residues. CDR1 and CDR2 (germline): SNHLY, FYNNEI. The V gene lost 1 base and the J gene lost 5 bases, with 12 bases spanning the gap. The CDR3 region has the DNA TGTGCCAGCAGTGAAGGGAAGGGACCCTATCAGCCCCAGCATTTT. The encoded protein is CASSEGKGPYQPQHF.

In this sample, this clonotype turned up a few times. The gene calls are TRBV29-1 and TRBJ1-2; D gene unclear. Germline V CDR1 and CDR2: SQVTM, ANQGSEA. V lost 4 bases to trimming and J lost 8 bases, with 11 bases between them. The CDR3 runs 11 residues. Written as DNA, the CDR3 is TGCAGCGTTGGAGCCCGATCCGGCTACACCTTC. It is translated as CSVGARSGYTF.

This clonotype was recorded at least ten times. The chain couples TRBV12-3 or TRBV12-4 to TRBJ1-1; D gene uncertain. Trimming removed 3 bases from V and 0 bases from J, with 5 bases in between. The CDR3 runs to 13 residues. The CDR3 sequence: CASSFNVNTEAFF. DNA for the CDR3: TGTGCCAGCAGTTTTAACGTGAACACTGAAGCTTTCTTT.

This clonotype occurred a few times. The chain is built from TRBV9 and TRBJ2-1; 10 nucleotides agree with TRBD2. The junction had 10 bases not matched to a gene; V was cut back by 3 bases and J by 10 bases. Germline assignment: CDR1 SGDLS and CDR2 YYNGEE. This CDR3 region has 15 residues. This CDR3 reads CASSAIAGGGSEQFF. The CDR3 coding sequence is TGTGCCAGCAGCGCCATAGCGGGGGGCGGGTCCGAGCAGTTCTTC.

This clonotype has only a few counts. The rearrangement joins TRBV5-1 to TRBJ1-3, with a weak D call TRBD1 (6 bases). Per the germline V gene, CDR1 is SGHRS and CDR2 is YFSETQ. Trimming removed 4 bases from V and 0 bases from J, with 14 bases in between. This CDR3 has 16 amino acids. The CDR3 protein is CASSEGQTFSGNTIYF. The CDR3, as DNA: TGCGCCAGCAGCGAAGGACAGACTTTCTCTGGAAACACCATATATTTT.

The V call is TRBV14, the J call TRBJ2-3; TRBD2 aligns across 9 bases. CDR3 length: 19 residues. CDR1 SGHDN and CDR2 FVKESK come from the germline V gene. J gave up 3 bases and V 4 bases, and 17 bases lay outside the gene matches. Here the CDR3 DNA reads TGTGCCAGCAGCCGGATAAGGGCTAGCGGGACCCAGGCGACAGATACGCAGTATTTT. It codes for CASSRIRASGTQATDTQYF. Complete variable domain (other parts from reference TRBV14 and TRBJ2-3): EAGVTQFPSHSVIEKGQTVTLRCDPISGHDNLYWYRRVMGKEIKFLLHFVKESKQDESGMPNNRFLAERTGGTYSTLKVQPAELEDSGVYFCASSRIRASGTQATDTQYFGPGTRLTVL.

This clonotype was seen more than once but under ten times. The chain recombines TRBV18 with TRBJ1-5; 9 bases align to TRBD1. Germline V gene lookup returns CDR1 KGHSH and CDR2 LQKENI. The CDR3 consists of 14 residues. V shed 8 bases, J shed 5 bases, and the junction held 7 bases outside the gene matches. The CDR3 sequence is CASTRDREYQPQHF. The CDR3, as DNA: TGTGCCAGCACCCGGGACAGGGAGTATCAGCCCCAGCATTTT.

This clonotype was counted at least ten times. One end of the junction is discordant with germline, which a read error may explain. In DNA, the CDR3 is TGTGCCAGCAGCCAGGATCTCAGGGATCGACACTTC. It yields the protein CASSQDLRDRHF. This rearrangement joins TRBV4-2 to TRBJ2-7, with D possibly matching TRBD1 (5 bases). Germline V lookup: CDR1 LGHNA, CDR2 YNFKEQ. This CDR3 comprises 12 residues.

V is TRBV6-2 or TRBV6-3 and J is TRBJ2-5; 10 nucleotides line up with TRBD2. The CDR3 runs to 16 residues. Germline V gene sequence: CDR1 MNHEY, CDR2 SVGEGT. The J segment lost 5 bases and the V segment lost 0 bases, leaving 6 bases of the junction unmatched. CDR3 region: CASSYSSSGSRETQYF. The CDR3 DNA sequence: TGTGCCAGCAGTTACTCGTCTAGCGGGAGTCGCGAGACCCAGTACTTC.

This CDR3 is CSAITGLAGKETQYF. CDR3 DNA: TGCAGTGCTATAACGGGACTAGCGGGGAAAGAGACCCAGTACTTC. The V gene is TRBV20-1, the J gene TRBJ2-5; TRBD2 agrees at 13 bases. V was clipped by 4 bases and J by 3 bases; unmatched bases: 5. Germline values: CDR1 DFQATT, CDR2 SNEGSKA (reference sequence). There are 15 residues in the CDR3.

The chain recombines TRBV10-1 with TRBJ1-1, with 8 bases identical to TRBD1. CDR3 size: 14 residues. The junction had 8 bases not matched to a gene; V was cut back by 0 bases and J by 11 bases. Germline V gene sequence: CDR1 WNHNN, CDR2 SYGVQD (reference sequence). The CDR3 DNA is TGCGCCAGCAGTGAGTCGGGGACAGGCTTTGGTGCTTTCTTT. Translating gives CASSESGTGFGAFF.

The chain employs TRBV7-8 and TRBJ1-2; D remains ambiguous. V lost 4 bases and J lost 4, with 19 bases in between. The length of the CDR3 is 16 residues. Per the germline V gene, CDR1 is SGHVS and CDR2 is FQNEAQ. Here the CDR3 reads CASSSFRAQLGYGYTF. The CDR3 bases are TGTGCCAGCAGCTCATTCCGGGCCCAGCTCGGCTATGGCTACACCTTC.